This passage covers 31 T cell receptor beta chains from one sample sequenced in a study of blood T cells in healthy people across ages. Together with a sample-barcoded 5' primer, a J-beta primer mix was included in a second PCR lasting roughly 6 to 12 cycles. TCRdb redid the calling of the 5' RACE reads with MiXCR, one entry per CDR3 protein. This repertoire shows around 870,000 distinct CDR3 sequences, more than 25% found once; its top ten account for around 16%. The sequencing sample was made of blood. These receptors came from a woman older than 75 in good health.

This clonotype was seen at least ten times. The rearrangement links TRBV5-1 to TRBJ2-7, with 7 nucleotides matching TRBD2. The length of the CDR3 is 14 residues. Trimming at V came to 4 bases and at J to 2 bases, leaving 6 bases not matched to a gene. Germline CDR1 reads SGHRS; CDR2 reads YFSETQ. The CDR3: CASSGGRGPYEQYF. Here the CDR3 DNA reads TGCGCCAGCAGCGGGGGGAGGGGCCCCTACGAGCAGTACTTC.

This clonotype occurred many times. Sequence at one end of the junction differs from germline and may be a read error. The chain links TRBV4-3 to TRBJ2-7; a weak D match, TRBD2 (5 bases). The V gene's germline CDR1 is LGHNA and CDR2 YSLEER. The CDR3 sequence is 14 residues long. The CDR3 DNA follows: TGTGCCAGCAGCCAAGACTATAGCTCCTACGAGCAGTACTTC. This gives the protein CASSQDYSSYEQYF.

This clonotype was detected many times. The rearrangement joins TRBV7-2 to TRBJ2-3, with 9 bases identical to TRBD1. The germline V gene encodes CDR1 SGHTA and CDR2 FQGNSA. J gave up 6 bases and V 3 bases, and 7 bases lay outside the gene matches. The CDR3 runs to 15 residues. Written as DNA, the CDR3 is TGTGCCAGCAGCTTTCGGACAGGGGCACCCGATACGCAGTATTTT. It encodes CASSFRTGAPDTQYF. Looking up the rest from reference TRBV7-2 and TRBJ2-3 gives the full variable domain: GAGVSQSPSNKVTEKGKDVELRCDPISGHTALYWYRQSLGQGLEFLIYFQGNSAPDKSGLPSDRFSAERTGGSVSTLTIQRTQQEDSAVYLCASSFRTGAPDTQYFGPGTRLTVL.

The V call is TRBV13, the J call TRBJ2-1, with D maybe TRBD2 (6 bases). Trimming shortened V by 4 bases and J by 10 bases, and 23 bases separated the two germline ends. The CDR3 has 16 residues. The germline CDR1 and CDR2 sequences are PRHDT and FYEKMQ (reference sequence). The CDR3 protein is CASSSSAGPAKLEQFF. DNA of the CDR3: TGTGCCAGCAGCTCTTCGGCGGGGCCCGCCAAATTAGAGCAGTTCTTC.

The chain combines TRBV14 with TRBJ1-2, with D uncertain. There are 14 residues in the CDR3. V lost 0 bases to trimming and J lost 4 bases, with 9 bases between them. CDR1 SGHDN and CDR2 FVKESK come from the germline V gene. CDR3 bases: TGTGCCAGCAGCCAAGAACGAGGGCCCTATGGCTACACCTTC. This sequence encodes CASSQERGPYGYTF.

This chain connects TRBV28 to TRBJ1-1; weak D call: TRBD1 (5 bases). V was clipped by 5 bases and J by 6 bases, with 16 bases between them. CDR1 MDHEN and CDR2 SYDVKM come from the germline V gene. This CDR3 has 14 amino acids. The CDR3 DNA sequence: TGTGCCAGCAGTCGCGGGGGGGGTACCCCTGAAGCTTTCTTT. It yields the protein CASSRGGGTPEAFF.

This clonotype was detected once. This may be a read error, as it is one base from a much larger clone. V gene TRBV11-3 combines with J gene TRBJ2-5; 7 bases line up with TRBD1. CDR3 length: 16 amino acids. From germline, CDR1 is SGHNT and CDR2 YENEEA. V lost 5 bases and J lost 11; bases outside the gene matches: 20. The CDR3 protein is CASSAAGIQGSNEQYF. CDR3 coding DNA: TGTGCCAGCAGCGCGGCAGGAATACAGGGGAGCAATGAGCAGTACTTC.

Turning to this clonotype: An end of the junction differs from the germline gene, which may be a read error. The chain is built from TRBV3-1 and TRBJ1-2; D uncertain. Germline lookup yields CDR1 LGHDT and CDR2 YNNKEL (reference sequence). The CDR3 is 12 amino acids. The CDR3 nucleotides are TGTGCCAGCAGCCAAGAACTTCGCGGGCCCATCTTC. The encoded protein is CASSQELRGPIF. Full variable domain (missing parts from reference TRBV3-1 and TRBJ1-2): DTAVSQTPKYLVTQMGNDKSIKCEQNLGHDTMYWYKQDSKKFLKIMFSYNNKELIINETVPNRFSPKSPDKAHLNLHINSLELGDSAVYFCASSQELRGPIFGSGTRLTVV.

Details on this clonotype: Likely a read error: the CDR3 ends without its conserved phenylalanine or tryptophan. This chain connects TRBV27 to TRBJ1-6; 8 nucleotides align to TRBD1. The length of the CDR3 is 15 residues. Losses at the gene ends were 6 bases for V and 8 bases for J; bases not matched to a gene: 9. CDR1 is MNHEY, CDR2 SMNVEV, per germline (reference sequence). CDR3 loop: CASSHDRGSDSPLHC. CDR3 DNA sequence: TGTGCCAGCAGCCATGACAGGGGCTCTGATTCACCCCTCCACTGT.

This clonotype has only one observation. The V call is TRBV6-1, the J call TRBJ2-3, with 7 bases lining up with TRBD2. After removal of 6 bases from V and 3 bases from J, the junction contained 18 bases not matched to a gene. Per germline, CDR1 MNHNS and CDR2 SASEGT. The length of the CDR3 is 18 residues. The chain's CDR3 is CASRGGFRGGLATDTQYF. In DNA, the CDR3 is TGTGCCAGCAGGGGGGGATTTCGCGGGGGTTTAGCAACAGATACGCAGTATTTT.

Note on this clonotype: One junction end does not reproduce the germline sequence, and a read error may be involved. The chain carries TRBV7-9 and TRBJ2-4; 8 bases are a match to TRBD2. The J call may be mistaken, given a closer DNA end match to TRBJ2-7. In germline, CDR1 is SEHNR, CDR2 FQNEAQ (reference sequence). The CDR3 has 16 amino acids. The CDR3: CTSSRSGGVLFDEQYF. CDR3 nucleotide sequence: TGTACCAGCAGCCGGTCGGGGGGGGTCCTTTTCGACGAGCAGTACTTC.

As concerns this clonotype: With a much larger clone just one base away, this may be a read error. V gene TRBV20-1 combines with J gene TRBJ1-2; the D gene is possibly TRBD1 (5 bases). V was cut by 5 bases and J by 7 bases, with 17 bases left in between. This CDR3 comprises 13 residues. The germline CDR1 and CDR2 sequences are DFQATT and SNEGSKA (reference sequence). CDR3 loop: CSAGVPGVSGYTF. DNA of the CDR3: TGCAGTGCTGGAGTCCCGGGGGTCAGTGGCTACACCTTC.

This clonotype was seen ten or more times. The gene calls are TRBV11-2 and TRBJ2-3; no clear D gene. The CDR3 is 16 residues long. Germline CDR1 and CDR2: SGHAT and FQNNGV. Deletions cut 0 bases from V and 1 base from J, with 11 bases between. The CDR3 DNA sequence: TGTGCCAGCAGCTTAGAGGGCAGGACGGGCACAGATACGCAGTATTTT. Translation gives CASSLEGRTGTDTQYF.

This clonotype was detected only a few times. V gene TRBV15 combines with J gene TRBJ2-7; tentatively, D is TRBD1 (6 bases). Trimming removed 8 bases at V and 0 bases at J, with 17 bases between. CDR1 and CDR2 from the germline V gene are LNHNV and YYDKDF (reference sequence). This CDR3 has 15 amino acids. This CDR3 is CATGNPRTASYEQYF. CDR3 nucleotide sequence: TGTGCCACCGGCAACCCTCGGACAGCCTCCTACGAGCAGTACTTC.

In this sample, this clonotype turned up many times. The chain is built from TRBV20-1 and TRBJ2-3, with 9 bases aligning to TRBD2. This CDR3 has 15 residues. After removal of 0 bases from V and 11 bases from J, the junction contained 12 bases not matched to a gene. In germline, CDR1 is DFQATT, CDR2 SNEGSKA (reference sequence). This chain's CDR3 is CSARDGGRRGGEQYF. The CDR3 DNA sequence: TGCAGTGCTAGAGATGGGGGCAGGCGGGGGGGTGAGCAGTATTTT.

This clonotype was recorded many times. The J gene is TRBJ2-3, the V gene TRBV20-1; no clear D. The V end lost 3 bases, the J end lost 7 bases, and 11 bases lay between the germline ends. This CDR3 is 12 amino acids long. Germline lookup yields CDR1 DFQATT and CDR2 SNEGSKA (reference sequence). The CDR3, as DNA: TGCAGTGCTAGCGTCAGATCCAATACGCAGTATTTT. This sequence encodes CSASVRSNTQYF.

J is TRBJ1-2 and V is TRBV12-3 or TRBV12-4, with 7 nucleotides matching TRBD1. The V and J ends lost 6 bases and 8 bases, in that order; junction bases with no gene match: 12. The CDR3 is made up of 14 amino acids. CDR3 protein: CASRRRQGFGGYTF. CDR3 coding DNA: TGTGCCAGCAGACGGCGACAGGGTTTCGGAGGCTACACCTTC.

This clonotype has at least ten counts. The DNA for the CDR3 is TGCGCCAGCAGCCAAGATAACCCCAGCACGAGCTCCTACAATGAGCAGTTCTTC. This gives the protein CASSQDNPSTSSYNEQFF. The V gene is TRBV4-3, the J gene TRBJ2-1, with D uncertain. V lost 0 bases and J 0 bases, leaving 15 bases between the germline ends. This CDR3 has 18 amino acids. Germline assignment: CDR1 LGHNA and CDR2 YSLEER.

This chain joins TRBV20-1 and TRBJ2-3, with a weak D call TRBD2 (6 bases). CDR3 length: 16 residues. Germline assignment: CDR1 DFQATT and CDR2 SNEGSKA (reference sequence). V was shortened by 3 bases and J by 6 bases, with 22 bases between the two germline ends. In DNA, the CDR3 is TGCAGTGCTAGGACTCCTTCGGGGGTGGCTCAGGATACGCAGTATTTT. Translating gives CSARTPSGVAQDTQYF.

This clonotype was observed a handful of times. At one end, the junction sequence differs from germline, possibly due to a read error. CDR3 sequence (DNA): TGTGCCAGCAGTTCGACCTATGAGCAGTTCTTC. As protein: CASSSTYEQFF. The chain combines TRBV10-3 with TRBJ2-1; D unclear. This CDR3 has 11 residues. Germline CDR1 is ENHRY and CDR2 is SYGVKD.

This clonotype was counted many times. V usage is TRBV5-1 and J usage is TRBJ2-7; TRBD2 matches 7 bases. CDR1 SGHRS and CDR2 YFSETQ come from the germline V gene. Unmatched junction bases numbered 8, after V lost 4 bases and J lost 4 bases. There are 14 residues in the CDR3. The CDR3 loop reads CASSPGGLSYEQYF. CDR3 nucleotide sequence: TGCGCCAGCAGCCCGGGAGGCCTATCATACGAGCAGTACTTC.

Notes on this clonotype: This may arise from a read error, as a much more abundant clone is one base away. V usage is TRBV10-3 and J usage is TRBJ2-5, with a weak D call TRBD2 (6 bases). V lost 10 bases to trimming and J lost 11 bases, with 20 bases between them. CDR3 length: 12 residues. CDR1 and CDR2 (germline): ENHRY, SYGVKD. The CDR3 DNA is TGTGCCACGGGACTCGATATCAATGAGCAGTACTTC. Encoded protein: CATGLDINEQYF.

This clonotype occurred a few times. This sequence joins TRBV27 and TRBJ1-2; a weak D match, TRBD1 (6 bases). CDR1 MNHEY and CDR2 SMNVEV come from the germline V gene (reference sequence). Trimming removed 4 bases from V and 2 bases from J, with 23 bases in between. The CDR3 consists of 18 residues. CDR3 residues: CASSSGFGGSQGNYGYTF. DNA of the CDR3: TGTGCCAGCAGTTCCGGGTTCGGGGGCAGTCAGGGAAACTATGGCTACACCTTC.

The V gene is TRBV6-1, the J gene TRBJ2-1; 10 bases are shared with TRBD1. The CDR3 sequence is 15 residues long. Germline V gene data show CDR1 as MNHNS and CDR2 as SASEGT. Trimming removed 4 bases from V and 4 bases from J; junction bases left unmatched: 4. This CDR3 is CASSGRGQGYNEQFF. DNA of the CDR3: TGTGCCAGCAGTGGCCGGGGACAGGGGTACAATGAGCAGTTCTTC.

About this clonotype: A much bigger clone sits one base away, suggesting this may be a read error. The V gene is TRBV20-1, the J gene TRBJ2-7; D remains unclear. The CDR3 consists of 12 residues. The germline V and J ends were trimmed by 6 bases and 7 bases, with 16 bases remaining between them. Germline values: CDR1 DFQATT, CDR2 SNEGSKA (reference sequence). The CDR3 DNA sequence: TGCAGTGCCCCCCCGGTACGCAATGAGCAGTACTTC. As protein: CSAPPVRNEQYF.

This clonotype was counted ten times or more. V is TRBV3-1 and J is TRBJ2-1, with 15 bases identical to TRBD2. The CDR3 consists of 16 residues. Germline V gives CDR1 LGHDT, CDR2 YNNKEL (reference sequence). Losses at the gene ends were 3 bases for V and 4 bases for J; bases not matched to a gene: 1. The CDR3 coding sequence is TGTGCCAGCAGCCATGGACTAGCGGGGGGGTACAATGAGCAGTTCTTC. Amino acid sequence: CASSHGLAGGYNEQFF.

This clonotype was seen many times. The V gene is TRBV5-1, the J gene TRBJ2-1; 9 bases fit TRBD1. Germline V gene lookup returns CDR1 SGHRS and CDR2 YFSETQ. The V gene end was trimmed by 1 base and the J gene end by 15 bases; junction bases not matched to a gene: 8. The CDR3 loop spans 13 amino acids. The CDR3 DNA is TGCGCCAGCAGCTTGAGCGGGGACAGGGTGGTGTTCTTC. Translated, it gives CASSLSGDRVVFF. The whole variable domain, filled in from reference TRBV5-1 and TRBJ2-1, reads KAGVTQTPRYLIKTRGQQVTLSCSPISGHRSVSWYQQTPGQGLQFLFEYFSETQRNKGNFPGRFSGRQFSNSRSEMNVSTLELGDSALYLCASSLSGDRVVFFGPGTRLTVL.

This clonotype was counted many times. CDR3 sequence (DNA): TGTGCCAGCACCGCCATAGCGGGGGGGCCGCTAGATACGCAGTATTTT. Amino acid sequence: CASTAIAGGPLDTQYF. The chain couples TRBV12-3 or TRBV12-4 to TRBJ2-3; 11 positions match TRBD2. The CDR3 is 16 residues long. The junction had 11 bases not matched to a gene; V was cut back by 7 bases and J by 5 bases.

J is TRBJ2-4 and V is TRBV14; D not resolved. The J call may be in error: the DNA end matches TRBJ2-7 better. The CDR3 is 15 amino acids. Germline CDR1 reads SGHDN; CDR2 reads FVKESK. This CDR3 is CASSQDWWSGCEQYF. CDR3 in DNA: TGTGCCAGCAGCCAAGATTGGTGGTCCGGCTGCGAGCAGTACTTC.

Worth noting for this clonotype: Mismatch with germline at one junction end may stem from a read error. The chain links TRBV10-3 to TRBJ2-6; tentative D call: TRBD1 (5 bases). Germline values: CDR1 ENHRY, CDR2 SYGVKD. The CDR3 is 17 amino acids. CDR3 residues: CAISEEKGKAGANALTF. CDR3 DNA sequence: TGTGCCATCAGTGAGGAGAAGGGGAAAGCTGGGGCCAACGCCCTGACTTTC.

Worth noting for this clonotype: Given a much more abundant clone one base away, this may be a read error. The chain employs TRBV20-1 and TRBJ2-1; TRBD1 might be the D (7 bases). In germline, CDR1 is DFQATT, CDR2 SNEGSKA (reference sequence). Trimming cost V 5 bases and J 2 bases, with 19 bases left between them. There are 16 residues in the CDR3. CDR3 residues: CSAAVMQGGPYNEQFF. DNA for the CDR3: TGCAGTGCTGCGGTAATGCAGGGGGGCCCCTACAATGAGCAGTTCTTC.